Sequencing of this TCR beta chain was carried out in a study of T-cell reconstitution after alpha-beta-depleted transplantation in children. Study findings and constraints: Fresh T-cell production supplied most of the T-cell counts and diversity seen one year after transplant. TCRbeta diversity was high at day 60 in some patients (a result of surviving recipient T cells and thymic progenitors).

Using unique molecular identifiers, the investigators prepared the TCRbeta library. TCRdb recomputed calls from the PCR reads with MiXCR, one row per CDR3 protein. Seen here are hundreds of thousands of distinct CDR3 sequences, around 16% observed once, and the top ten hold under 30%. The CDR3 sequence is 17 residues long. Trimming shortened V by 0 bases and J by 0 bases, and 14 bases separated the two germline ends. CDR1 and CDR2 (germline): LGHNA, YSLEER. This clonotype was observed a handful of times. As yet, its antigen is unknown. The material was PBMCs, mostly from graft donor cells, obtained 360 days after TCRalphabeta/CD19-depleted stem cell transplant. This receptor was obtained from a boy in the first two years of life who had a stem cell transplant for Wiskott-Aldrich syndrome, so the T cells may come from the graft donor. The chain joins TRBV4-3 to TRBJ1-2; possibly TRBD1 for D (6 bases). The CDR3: CASSQDPSGGPNYGYTF. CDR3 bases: TGCGCCAGCAGCCAAGATCCTTCGGGGGGGCCTAACTATGGCTACACCTTC.